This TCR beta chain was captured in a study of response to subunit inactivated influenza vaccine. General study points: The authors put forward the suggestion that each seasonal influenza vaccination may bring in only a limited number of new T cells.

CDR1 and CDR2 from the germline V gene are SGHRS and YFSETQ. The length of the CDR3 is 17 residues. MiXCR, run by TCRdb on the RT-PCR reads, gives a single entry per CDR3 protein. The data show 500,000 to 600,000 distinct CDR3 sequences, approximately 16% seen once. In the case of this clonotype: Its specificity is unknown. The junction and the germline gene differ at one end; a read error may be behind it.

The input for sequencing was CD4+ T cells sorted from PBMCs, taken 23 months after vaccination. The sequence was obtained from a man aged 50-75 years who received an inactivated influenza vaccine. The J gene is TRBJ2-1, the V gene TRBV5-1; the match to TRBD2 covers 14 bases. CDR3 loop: CASSPMTSGRAYNEQFF. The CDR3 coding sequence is TGCGCCAGCAGCCCAATGACTAGCGGGAGGGCCTATAATGAGCAGTTCTTC.